What follows are 11 T cell receptor beta chains derived from one specimen sequenced in a study of cytomegalovirus exposure and HLA in healthy donors. PCR primers comprised 60 Vbeta and 13 Jbeta primers. Sequencing was performed with immunoSEQ multiplex PCR; in TCRdb, only in-frame clones are kept and a portion is missing. This sample has approximately 270,000 clones; about 80% occur once, and the top ten carry roughly 0.31%. The sequencing sample was made of PBMCs. These receptors were collected from a girl aged 2-10 years in good health and CMV-seronegative.

This clone showed up just once. CDR3 region: CASSLAGGDTDTQYF. CDR3 sequence (DNA): TGTGCCAGCAGTCTCGCGGGGGGCGACACAGATACGCAGTATTTT. The J gene is TRBJ2-3, the V gene TRBV9; 8 bases align to TRBD2. V lost 5 bases to trimming and J lost 2 bases; unmatched junction nucleotides: 7. The germline V gene encodes CDR1 SGDLS and CDR2 YYNGEE. The CDR3 spans 15 residues.

The CDR3 region is CASSYQGDSDTQYF. DNA for the CDR3: TGTGCCAGCAGTTATCAAGGGGATTCGGATACGCAGTATTTT. The chain has TRBV6-5 and TRBJ2-3, with D perhaps TRBD1 (5 bases). Per the germline V gene, CDR1 is MNHEY and CDR2 is SVGAGI. The CDR3 consists of 14 residues. Trimming pared 3 bases from V and 6 bases from J, leaving 13 bases between.

This chain uses TRBV27 with TRBJ1-1; TRBD1 is a possible D gene (6 bases). V was trimmed by 4 bases and J by 10 bases, leaving 16 bases between them. The CDR3 is 13 amino acids. The germline CDR1 and CDR2 sequences are MNHEY and SMNVEV (reference sequence). CDR3 in DNA: TGTGCCAGCAGTTATCAGGGGTCGTATCGAGCTTTCTTT. Protein sequence: CASSYQGSYRAFF.

The chain uses TRBV5-1 and TRBJ2-5, with D tentatively TRBD2 (6 bases). This CDR3 is built from 13 residues. Germline lookup yields CDR1 SGHRS and CDR2 YFSETQ. V lost 4 bases and J 2 bases, leaving 9 bases between the germline ends. CDR3 sequence reads: CASSAGFQETQYF. The CDR3 DNA reads as TGCGCCAGCAGCGCGGGATTTCAAGAGACCCAGTACTTC.

CDR3 nucleotides: TGTGCCAGCAGCGCCCGACAGGGTTACAGGCCCTCCTACGAGCAGTACTTC. Encoded protein: CASSARQGYRPSYEQYF. This chain links TRBV5-6 with TRBJ2-7, with 7 positions matching TRBD1. Per the germline V gene, CDR1 is SGHDT and CDR2 is YYEEEE. The ends lost 4 bases at V and 0 bases at J; junction bases unmatched: 13. The CDR3 is 17 amino acids. Together with reference TRBV5-6 and TRBJ2-7, the CDR3 gives the full variable domain: DAGVTQSPTHLIKTRGQQVTLRCSPKSGHDTVSWYQQALGQGPQFIFQYYEEEERQRGNFPDRFSGHQFPNYSSELNVNALLLGDSALYLCASSARQGYRPSYEQYFGPGTRLTVT.

The chain has TRBV19 and TRBJ1-4, with a tentative D call TRBD1 (5 bases). V lost 4 bases and J 8 bases, leaving 17 bases between the germline ends. The CDR3 is 15 amino acids. Germline assignment: CDR1 LNHDA and CDR2 SQIVND (reference sequence). CDR3 sequence reads: CASSTQTSGKEKLFF. The CDR3 nucleotides read TGTGCCAGTAGTACCCAAACTTCAGGGAAGGAAAAACTGTTTTTT.

The chain carries TRBV7-9 and TRBJ1-4, with a tentative D call TRBD1 (5 bases). The V and J ends lost 2 bases and 6 bases respectively, with 13 bases between them. The CDR3 loop spans 15 amino acids. The germline V gene encodes CDR1 SEHNR and CDR2 FQNEAQ (reference sequence). The CDR3 DNA follows: TGTGCCAGCAGCTTAAGTCAGGGCTTCGATGAAAAACTGTTTTTT. The encoded protein is CASSLSQGFDEKLFF.

J is TRBJ2-7 and V is TRBV13, with TRBD2 matching over 7 bases. Trimming took 4 bases from V and 1 from J; bases not matched to a gene: 7. This CDR3 contains 15 residues. CDR1 and CDR2 from the germline V gene are PRHDT and FYEKMQ (reference sequence). CDR3 amino acids: CASSSAILASYEQYF. The CDR3 DNA reads TGTGCCAGCAGCTCAGCGATACTAGCGTCCTACGAGCAGTACTTC. The entire variable domain, with the rest obtained from reference TRBV13 and TRBJ2-7, is as follows: AAGVIQSPRHLIKEKRETATLKCYPIPRHDTVYWYQQGPGQDPQFLISFYEKMQSDKGSIPDRFSAQQFSDYHSELNMSSLELGDSALYFCASSSAILASYEQYFGPGTRLTVT.

The rearrangement links TRBV4-2 to TRBJ2-1, with 8 bases fitting TRBD2. This CDR3 is built from 16 residues. V lost 0 bases and J lost 9; bases outside the gene matches: 10. Looked up from germline, CDR1 is LGHNA and CDR2 is YNFKEQ. The CDR3 DNA reads TGTGCCAGCAGCCAAGAAGAATCGGGAGGGACTTCTGAGCAGTTCTTC. Its protein is CASSQEESGGTSEQFF.

The chain joins TRBV18 to TRBJ2-1; 7 positions agree with TRBD2. This CDR3 is built from 15 residues. CDR1 and CDR2 from the germline V gene are KGHSH and LQKENI. V trimming: 1 base; J trimming: 9 bases; junction bases outside the gene matches: 9. CDR3 region: CASSPRAGEEGEQFF. CDR3 bases: TGTGCCAGCTCACCACGGGCGGGAGAAGAGGGTGAGCAGTTCTTC.

The rearrangement links TRBV4-1 to TRBJ2-7; tentatively, D is TRBD1 (6 bases). CDR3 size: 14 residues. Germline CDR1 reads MGHRA; CDR2 reads YSYEKL. V was cut by 2 bases and J by 4 bases, with 12 bases left in between. CDR3 bases: TGCGCCAGCAGCCAATTCGGGACACTATACGAGCAGTACTTC. Translating it yields CASSQFGTLYEQYF.